Listed here is a single T cell receptor (beta chain). Authors' methods: Reference gene primer amplification gave nucleated cell count estimates. This table comes from immunoSEQ multiplex PCR, and its TCRdb copy is limited to in-frame clones, with some not included. V, J and clone size reflect that table, while D and trimming were determined from the DNA. The table shows about 160,000 clones, with 65% to 90% occurring only once. The CDR3 has 12 residues. Germline CDR1 and CDR2: LGHDT and YNNKEL (reference sequence). With 1 base removed from V and 7 bases from J, the gap between germline ends came to 5 bases. The data stem from a study of blood T cell repertoires in COVID-19.

The sequenced material came from peripheral blood. V and J are TRBV3-1 (or the pseudogene TRBV3-2) and TRBJ1-5; D unclear. The receptor's source is a woman in her forties with COVID-19, enrolled during active disease. Here the CDR3 DNA reads TGTGCCAGCAGCCAAGCGGGACAGCCCCAGCATTTT. It is translated as CASSQAGQPQHF.